This T cell receptor beta chain was obtained from a study of T-cell memory formation after mild COVID-19 (dated by TCRdb to the early 2020s). Background for the entire study: TCR sequence clusters from the two donors were found to be largely donor specific. In two donors, T-cell clones that expanded and contracted after mild COVID-19 were followed by sequencing TCRalpha and TCRbeta repertoires longitudinally. Two young, previously healthy adult volunteers made up the cohort, one male and one female.

On this clonotype itself: Its antigen is not yet known. Qualities for individual bases were not recorded, and no much larger clone is one base off.

The germline V gene sets CDR1 to MNHEY and CDR2 to SVGAGI. The CDR3 runs 16 residues from the cysteine to the phenylalanine. Only the CDR3 DNA is retained, 48 bases long and in frame from the first base. Trimming at the junction amounts to 2 bases on V and 6 bases on J, and the germline ends lie 19 bases apart. Sequenced on an Illumina NovaSeq 6000. cDNA libraries for TCRalpha and TCRbeta were prepared by 5'RACE using constant-segment primers, with sample barcodes and unique molecular identifiers added. RNA was extracted from every sample with Trizol reagent. Amplification of the libraries took two PCR steps, and the second step added a second sample barcode plus Illumina TruSeq adapters. Sequencing of the libraries was done on an Illumina NovaSeq, producing 2 x 150 bp paired-end reads. On the study's bioinformatics: Reads were demultiplexed and collapsed into UMI-guided consensus sequences with migec v1.2.7. Using mixcr v2.1.11, UMI consensuses were aligned to TRA and TRB V and J templates and then assembled into clonotypes. Expanded or contracted clonotypes were those called significant by both edgeR and NoisET, with noise models trained on biological replicates. edgeR calls used a false discovery rate-adjusted p below 0.01 and a log2 fold-change threshold of 1. As an exploratory analysis of dynamics, max-normalized trajectories of the 1000 most abundant clonotypes were examined by PCA with hierarchical clustering. Separately sequenced CD4+ and CD8+ repertoires were used to assign a CD4 or CD8 phenotype to each responding clone. Starting from the raw public reads, TCRdb applied fastp trimming at Q25, assembled clones with MiXCR and retained in-frame beta chains. One record per CDR3 amino acid sequence lists the most common genes and DNA. Clone size and V and J calls follow TCRdb, not the original study. Here the sample has 170,000 or so distinct CDR3 sequences; over 20% occur a single time. 20% to 25% of the sample comes from the top ten.

Summary of the overall study and its limitations: Balanced CD4/CD8 phenotypes were observed for clones contracting from day 15 to 85, whereas a bias towards CD4+ was observed for a second wave of clones expanding from day 15 to 37. The study included only a couple of mild cases, and larger cohorts that include severe cases with pre-infection samples were judged to be necessary. Some responding clones were found in pre-infection memory, which suggests that pre-existing cross-reactive memory T cells took part in the SARS-CoV-2 response. SARS-CoV-2 specificity of the second-wave clones peaking on day 37 was not confirmed. Contracting CD4+ clones were located mainly in the CM and EM memory subsets, whereas CD8+ clones were found to be enriched in EMRA.

Ficoll-Paque density gradient centrifugation was used to isolate PBMCs. The receptor was isolated from an adult woman who had mild COVID-19 (a few samples of this study predate the infection). The sample titles of this study are shuffled in the database, so cell type and time point are left out; the donor was told from shared clones. Input material: PBMCs or a T cell subset sorted from them (not recorded which). Here the chain combines TRBV6-5 and TRBJ1-1; the D gene is perhaps TRBD1, from 6 matching bases. CDR3 region: CASSYAPGTSDAEAFF. The DNA is TGTGCCAGCAGTTACGCCCCCGGGACAAGTGACGCTGAAGCTTTCTTT.